What follows describes a single T cell receptor (beta chain). Antigen: not known. The second PCR ran roughly 6 to 11 cycles with a sample-barcoded 5' primer and J-beta primers. Each CDR3 protein is one row after TCRdb ran MiXCR on the 5' RACE reads. In the table there are about 1.4 million distinct CDR3 sequences, roughly 60% of which are singletons. This sample is drawn from a study of blood T cells in healthy people across ages. Overall study findings and caveats: There were more naive CD4+ cells and higher diversity in long-lived donors than in aged donors.

This TCR came from a man aged 18 to 29 in good health. Sequencing was carried out using blood.

CDR3 nucleotides: TGCGCCAGCAGCTTGGAGGGGATGCGTAATTCACCCCTCCACTTT. Its translation is CASSLEGMRNSPLHF. The rearrangement joins TRBV5-1 to TRBJ1-6, with D possibly being TRBD1 (5 bases). The CDR3 contains 15 residues. CDR1 and CDR2 (germline): SGHRS, YFSETQ. Trimming pared 0 bases from V and 6 bases from J, leaving 10 bases between.